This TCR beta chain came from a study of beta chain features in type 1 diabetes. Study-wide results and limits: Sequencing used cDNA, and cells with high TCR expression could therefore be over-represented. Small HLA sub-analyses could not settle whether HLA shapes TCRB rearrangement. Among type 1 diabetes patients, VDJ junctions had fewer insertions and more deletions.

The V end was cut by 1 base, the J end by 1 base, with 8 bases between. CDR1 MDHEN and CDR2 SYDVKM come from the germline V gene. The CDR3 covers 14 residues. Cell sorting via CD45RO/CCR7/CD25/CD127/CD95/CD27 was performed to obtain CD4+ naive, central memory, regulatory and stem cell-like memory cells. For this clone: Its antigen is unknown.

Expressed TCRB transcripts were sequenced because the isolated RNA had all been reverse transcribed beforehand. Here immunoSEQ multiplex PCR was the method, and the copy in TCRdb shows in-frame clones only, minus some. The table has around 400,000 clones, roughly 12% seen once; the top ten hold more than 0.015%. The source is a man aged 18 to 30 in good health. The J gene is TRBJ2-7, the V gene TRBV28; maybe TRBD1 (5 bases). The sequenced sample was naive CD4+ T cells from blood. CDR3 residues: CASSLYDRSYEQYF. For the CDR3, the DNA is TGTGCCAGCAGTTTATATGACAGATCCTACGAGCAGTACTTC.